This T cell receptor (beta chain) originates from a study of response to subunit inactivated influenza vaccine. Study results and caveats: Each seasonal influenza vaccination, the authors suggested, recruits few new T cells.

Worth noting for this clonotype: Its specificity is unknown.

TCRdb fed the RT-PCR reads into MiXCR, producing one record per CDR3 protein. The profile shows about 180,000 distinct CDR3 sequences, about a tenth of them singletons. Germline loops: CDR1 DFQATT, CDR2 SNEGSKA (reference sequence). V lost 0 bases and J lost 3; bases outside the gene matches: 12. The CDR3 consists of 17 residues. This receptor was identified in a man aged 45-65 years who received an inactivated influenza vaccine. The V gene is TRBV20-1, the J gene TRBJ2-3; 7 bases align to TRBD2. The material was non-naive T cells sorted from PBMCs, obtained on the day of vaccination. The CDR3 sequence: CSARDFRGGGGTDTQYF. The CDR3 nucleotides are TGCAGTGCTAGAGATTTCCGCGGTGGGGGAGGGACAGATACGCAGTATTTT.